This T cell receptor beta chain came from a study of blood T cells in healthy people across ages. Study-level results: Considered underestimates were the diversity estimates obtained from one million T cells. Per-million-T-cell TCR beta diversity fell roughly linearly with age.

The authors drew 7.5 to 10 milliliters of peripheral blood from each donor. This clonotype showed up just a few times. Its antigen is not identified. The CDR3 contains 13 residues. V lost 6 bases to trimming and J lost 3 bases, with 12 bases between them. A second PCR, run for about 6 to 11 cycles, used a sample-barcoded 5' primer plus a J-beta primer mix. A tag from a template-switch adaptor with 12 random nucleotides marked each cDNA molecule. From the 5' RACE reads, TCRdb called clonotypes with MiXCR, one entry per CDR3 protein. The table lists about 1 million distinct CDR3 sequences, 40% to 55% of them singletons, with 15% to 20% in the top ten.

This receptor was taken from an older woman in good health. The rearrangement joins TRBV12-3 or TRBV12-4 to TRBJ2-7; possibly TRBD1 or TRBD2 for D (5 bases each). The sequencing input was blood. Here the CDR3 reads CASSPVGGYEQYF. DNA for the CDR3: TGTGCCAGCAGCCCGGTTGGGGGCTACGAGCAGTACTTC.